This is a list of T cell receptor beta chains from one sample in a study of cytomegalovirus exposure and HLA in healthy donors. Here immunoSEQ multiplex PCR was the method, and the copy in TCRdb shows in-frame clones only, minus some. Of 50,000 to 65,000 clones listed, 71% are singletons. Sequenced material: PBMCs. The receptors originated from a man aged 45-65 years in good health and CMV-seropositive. The conserved cysteine and the conserved F or W are not part of the CDR3 here. Expanded clones are given a class, and other clones once, few, many or no size at all.

abundance,v_gene,CDR3aa
-,TRBV5-1,ASSLDSSTTDTQY
once,TRBV7-6,ASSLVPGQTYNEQF
-,TRBV14,ASSQVDTSYGYT
-,TRBV19,ASSTQIGGYGYT
-,TRBV5-1,ASSLIAGGHGELF
-,TRBV28,ASSARGTDYGYT
few,TRBV9,ASSDPGGIAF
-,TRBV28,ASRQPGANVLT
-,TRBV10-2,ASSDTSYNEQF
-,TRBV19,ASSIAIQGFYGYT
-,TRBV9,ASGGGQGYEQY
few,TRBV2,ASRKETSIGQETQY
few,TRBV10-2,ASRGGVKSGNTIY
-,TRBV6-1,ASSPGTGVHGYT
few,TRBV6-5,ASRTPVNTEAF
-,TRBV15,ATSRDQYEQY
-,TRBV10-3,AISEFAGAYNEQF
once,TRBV11-3,ASSLGGLAANTGELF
-,TRBV25-1,ASSESGVGGLKTQY
-,TRBV5-6,ASSSDSGRRNEQF
-,TRBV10-3,AISEGRNSPLH
-,TRBV30,ACTEKGSYEQY
-,TRBV10-3,AIAGGRPDTQY
-,TRBV7-7,ASSLGEGNEKLF
few,TRBV5-1,ASSLRDFITDTQY
-,TRBV15,ATSARQGNEKLF
-,TRBV30,ACVRDYEQY
few,TRBV9,ASSGGTSGGRYNEQF
-,TRBV1,TSSQAPRTDTQY
-,TRBV2,ASREGQAENTEAF
few,TRBV5-4,ASSLRGQGSYEQY
few,TRBV5-5,ASSPDRGFANTIY
-,TRBV5-4,ASSSLAGVTGELF
-,TRBV4-3,ASSQLQGYGYT
-,TRBV19,ASSIGVAGGYQETQY
-,TRBV6-5,ASSYDSSYEQY
-,TRBV19,ASSIVGLVAGELF
-,TRBV19,ASSIDHGQGVSPLH
once,TRBV4-3,ASSSDSSGNTIY
-,TRBV7-2,ASSSTSGHNEQF
-,TRBV27,ASSLIPGASNSPFH
-,TRBV14,ARKIPQGSDTEAF
-,TRBV30,AWSVARGGHGYT